The 18 T cell receptor beta chains presented below share a single source sample, sequenced in a study of technical replicates of blood from a handful of donors. TCRdb keeps only in-frame clones here, not all; method: immunoSEQ multiplex PCR. Altogether approximately 82,000 clones are present, around 90% being singletons, with the ten largest covering under 0.5%. The sequenced sample consisted of T cells isolated from PBMCs. Every receptor here comes from a human donor in good health. Some clones in this sample may be carry-over from other donors' samples.

The genes are TRBV10-2 and TRBJ2-2; TRBD1 matches 9 bases. CDR1 and CDR2 (germline): WSHSY, SAAADI. There are 15 residues in the CDR3. V shed 6 bases and J 1 base; nucleotides not matched to a gene: 3. CDR3 sequence reads: CASRQTGGNTGELFF. Here the CDR3 DNA reads TGCGCCAGCAGACAGACAGGGGGGAACACCGGGGAGCTGTTTTTT.

This chain links TRBV4-1 with TRBJ2-5; possibly TRBD1 for D (5 bases). The assigned J gene may be wrong: the sequence end matches TRBJ2-7 better. Germline V gene sequence: CDR1 MGHRA, CDR2 YSYEKL. CDR3 length: 14 amino acids. CDR3 region: CASSLRQTAYEQYF. Here the CDR3 DNA reads TGCGCCAGCAGCCTACGGCAGACAGCTTACGAGCAGTACTTC.

The rearrangement joins TRBV7-2 to TRBJ1-5; D not resolved. Trimming left V 1 base short and J 11 bases short, with 15 bases between. The CDR3 sequence is 14 residues long. Per the germline V gene, CDR1 is SGHTA and CDR2 is FQGNSA. The CDR3 DNA reads as TGTGCCAGCAGCTTAGGCGGAGGGTCCGAGGCCCAGCATTTT. It is translated as CASSLGGGSEAQHF.

The J gene is TRBJ1-1, the V gene TRBV6-5; 7 bases fit TRBD1. The CDR3 runs to 13 residues. Germline values: CDR1 MNHEY, CDR2 SVGAGI. V dropped 5 bases and J dropped 1; count of bases not matched to a gene: 1. The chain's CDR3 is CASSRTGNTEAFF. CDR3 DNA: TGTGCCAGCAGTCGGACAGGGAACACTGAAGCTTTCTTT.

J is TRBJ2-1 and V is TRBV10-3, with TRBD2 matching 9 bases. This CDR3 contains 16 residues. Germline CDR1 ENHRY, CDR2 SYGVKD. J lost 9 bases, V lost 4 bases, and 13 bases had no gene match. CDR3 nucleotide sequence: TGTGCCATCAGTGTCGGAATTAGCGGGAGAGAGGGTGAGCAGTTCTTC. Translation gives CAISVGISGREGEQFF.

The chain links TRBV2 to TRBJ2-7; tentatively, D is TRBD2 (5 bases). Germline V CDR1 and CDR2: SNHLY, FYNNEI. The CDR3 length is 12 residues. The V and J ends lost 3 bases and 5 bases respectively, with 8 bases between them. The CDR3 is CASSEDLNEQYF. The CDR3 region has the DNA TGTGCCAGCAGTGAGGACTTAAACGAGCAGTACTTC.

The chain links TRBV19 to TRBJ2-5, with 7 bases fitting TRBD1. Germline loops: CDR1 LNHDA, CDR2 SQIVND (reference sequence). The CDR3 is 13 residues long. Trimming cost V 5 bases and J 3 bases; bases outside gene matches: 3. DNA for the CDR3: TGTGCCAGTAGTTGGGACAGTGAAGAGACCCAGTACTTC. Protein: CASSWDSEETQYF. The whole variable domain, filled in from reference TRBV19 and TRBJ2-5, reads DGGITQSPKYLFRKEGQNVTLSCEQNLNHDAMYWYRQDPGQGLRLIYYSQIVNDFQKGDIAEGYSVSREKKESFPLTVTSAQKNPTAFYLCASSWDSEETQYFGPGTRLLVL.

The V gene is TRBV5-1, the J gene TRBJ1-5, with TRBD1 as a possible D gene (5 bases). The germline V gene has CDR1 SGHRS and CDR2 YFSETQ. This CDR3 is 13 amino acids long. Trimming took 4 bases from V and 7 from J, leaving 12 bases between them. The CDR3 DNA follows: TGCGCCAGCAGCCTCGCGGGGGGGCAGCCCCAGCATTTT. This codes for CASSLAGGQPQHF.

The chain combines TRBV13 with TRBJ1-2; D gene unclear. CDR1 and CDR2 from the germline V gene are PRHDT and FYEKMQ (reference sequence). V lost 4 bases and J 4 bases, leaving 13 bases between the germline ends. This CDR3 has 14 residues. The DNA of the CDR3 is TGTGCCAGCAGCTCGGGTCTTACCGGCTATGGCTACACCTTC. This sequence encodes CASSSGLTGYGYTF.

CDR3 coding DNA: TGTGCCAGCAGGGGACAGGGCCTCTACGAGCAGTACTTC. Amino acids: CASRGQGLYEQYF. J is TRBJ2-7 and V is TRBV28, with 9 bases aligning to TRBD1. Germline lookup yields CDR1 MDHEN and CDR2 SYDVKM. The CDR3 is 13 residues long. V lost 6 bases, J lost 3 bases, and 3 bases stayed unmatched.

The V and J genes are TRBV29-1 and TRBJ2-1; unclear D gene. Trimming removed 3 bases at V and 0 bases at J, with 9 bases between. The CDR3 totals 14 residues. Germline values: CDR1 SQVTM, CDR2 ANQGSEA. The chain's CDR3 is CSVELESSYNEQFF. The CDR3 region has the DNA TGCAGCGTTGAGCTGGAGAGCTCCTACAATGAGCAGTTCTTC.

The CDR3 here is CASSSVQMDYGYTF. The CDR3 DNA reads as TGTGCCAGCAGTTCGGTCCAAATGGACTATGGCTACACCTTC. V usage is TRBV28 and J usage is TRBJ1-2; D gene ambiguous. CDR3 length: 14 amino acids. The ends were cut back, 4 bases at V and 3 bases at J, with 12 bases in the middle. Germline V gene lookup returns CDR1 MDHEN and CDR2 SYDVKM.

V and J are TRBV11-3 and TRBJ2-7; tentatively, D is TRBD2 (6 bases). This CDR3 is built from 14 residues. CDR1 is SGHNT, CDR2 YENEEA, per germline. V lost 7 bases, J lost 4 bases, and 17 bases lay in between. Here the CDR3 reads CASTVAGSKYEQYF. CDR3 nucleotide sequence: TGTGCCAGCACCGTGGCCGGGAGCAAATACGAGCAGTACTTC.

V and J are TRBV5-5 and TRBJ2-7; 7 bases line up with TRBD2. The CDR3 sequence is 17 residues long. The germline V gene has CDR1 SGHKS and CDR2 YYEKEE (reference sequence). The J segment lost 3 bases and the V segment lost 4 bases, leaving 16 bases of the junction unmatched. The CDR3 protein is CASSQEGGNKWIYEQYF. CDR3 sequence (DNA): TGTGCCAGCAGCCAGGAGGGAGGGAACAAGTGGATCTACGAGCAGTACTTC. The whole variable domain, remainder taken from reference TRBV5-5 and TRBJ2-7, is DAGVTQSPTHLIKTRGQQVTLRCSPISGHKSVSWYQQVLGQGPQFIFQYYEKEERGRGNFPDRFSARQFPNYSSELNVNALLLGDSALYLCASSQEGGNKWIYEQYFGPGTRLTVT.

This clone was recorded once. V is TRBV9 and J is TRBJ1-3; no definite D call. The CDR3 loop spans 13 amino acids. V was trimmed by 5 bases and J by 4 bases, leaving 10 bases between them. From germline, CDR1 is SGDLS and CDR2 YYNGEE. In DNA form, the CDR3 reads TGTGCCAGCAGGTCCTTCCCCGGAAACACCATATATTTT. It yields the protein CASRSFPGNTIYF.

The V and J genes are TRBV30 and TRBJ1-3, with a weak D call TRBD1 (6 bases). V was cut by 8 bases and J by 0 bases, with 14 bases left in between. This CDR3 has 14 residues. The V gene's germline CDR1 is GTSNPN and CDR2 SVGIG (reference sequence). The chain's CDR3 is CAGATGSSGNTIYF. Written as DNA, the CDR3 is TGTGCCGGAGCTACAGGGAGCTCTGGAAACACCATATATTTT.

The CDR3 nucleotides are TGTGCCAGCAATCAGAGACTAAACGAGGACGAGCAGTACTTC. This encodes CASNQRLNEDEQYF. The gene calls are TRBV2 and TRBJ2-7; TRBD2 is a possible D gene (5 bases). CDR1 and CDR2 (germline): SNHLY, FYNNEI. Trimming left V 7 bases short and J 5 bases short, with 18 bases between. The CDR3 consists of 14 residues.

The chain uses TRBV28 and TRBJ1-2; D might be TRBD1 (5 bases). Between the trimmed V and J ends, which lost 3 bases and 2 bases, there was a span of 19 bases. This CDR3 region has 17 residues. The germline CDR1 and CDR2 sequences are MDHEN and SYDVKM. In DNA, the CDR3 is TGTGCCAGCAGTTTGACGTCGGGGGGGAGTCCCAACTATGGCTACACCTTC. It yields the protein CASSLTSGGSPNYGYTF.